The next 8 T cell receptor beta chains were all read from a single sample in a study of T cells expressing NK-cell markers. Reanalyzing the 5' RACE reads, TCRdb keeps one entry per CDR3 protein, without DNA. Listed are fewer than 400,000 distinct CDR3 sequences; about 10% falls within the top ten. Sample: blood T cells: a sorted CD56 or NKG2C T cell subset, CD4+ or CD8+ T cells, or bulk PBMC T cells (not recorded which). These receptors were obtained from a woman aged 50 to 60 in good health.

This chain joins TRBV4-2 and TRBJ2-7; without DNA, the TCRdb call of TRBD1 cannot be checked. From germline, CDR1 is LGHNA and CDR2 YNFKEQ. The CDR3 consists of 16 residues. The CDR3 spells CASSLTATGLSYEQYF.

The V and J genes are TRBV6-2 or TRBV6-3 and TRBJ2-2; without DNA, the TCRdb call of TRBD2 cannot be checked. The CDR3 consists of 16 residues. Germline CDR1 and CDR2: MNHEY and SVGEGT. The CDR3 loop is CASTILAGLNTGELFF.

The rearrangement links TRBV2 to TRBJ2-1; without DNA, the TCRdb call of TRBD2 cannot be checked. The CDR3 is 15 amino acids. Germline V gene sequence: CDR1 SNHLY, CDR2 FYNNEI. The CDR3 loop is CASRAFSGSSDEQFF.

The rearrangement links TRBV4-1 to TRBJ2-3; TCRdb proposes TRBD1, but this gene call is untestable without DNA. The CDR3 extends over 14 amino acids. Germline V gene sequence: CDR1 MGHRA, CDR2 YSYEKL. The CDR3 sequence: CASSQDWAADTQYF.

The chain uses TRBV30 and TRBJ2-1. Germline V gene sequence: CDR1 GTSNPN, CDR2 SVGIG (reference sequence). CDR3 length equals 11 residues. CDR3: CAWSVRNEQFF.

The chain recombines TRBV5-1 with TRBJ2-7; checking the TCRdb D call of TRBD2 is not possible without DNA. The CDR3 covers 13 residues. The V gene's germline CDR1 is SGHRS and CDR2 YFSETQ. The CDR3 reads CASSADTSGEQYF.

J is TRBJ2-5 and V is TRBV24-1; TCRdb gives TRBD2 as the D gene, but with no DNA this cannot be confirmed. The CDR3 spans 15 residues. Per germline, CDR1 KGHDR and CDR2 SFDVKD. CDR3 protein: CATSDTGPDEETQYF.

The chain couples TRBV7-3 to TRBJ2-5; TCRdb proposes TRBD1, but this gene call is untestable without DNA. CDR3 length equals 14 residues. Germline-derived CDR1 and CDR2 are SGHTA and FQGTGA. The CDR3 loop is CASSEQGSGETQYF.